This T cell receptor beta chain was sequenced during a study of T cells in Graves' hyperthyroidism and ophthalmopathy. Fresh peripheral blood, less than 11 ml of it, supplied the PBMCs. It was RNA transcripts that yielded the amplified TCR beta CDR3 regions. TCR CDR3 regions were first amplified by RT-PCR with HTBI primers. TCRdb re-derived calls from the multiplex PCR reads in MiXCR, one entry per CDR3 protein. The sample includes about 600,000 distinct CDR3 sequences, around 16% of them seen just once. CDR1 is SGHKS and CDR2 is YYEKEE in the germline V gene (reference sequence). The ends were cut back, 4 bases at V and 9 bases at J, with 13 bases in the middle. The CDR3 has 13 amino acids.

This chain connects TRBV5-5 to TRBJ1-4; D gene unclear. Material: blood. The receptor's source is a woman in her thirties or forties with Graves' ophthalmopathy. In DNA, the CDR3 is TGTGCCAGCAGCCTCACTTCGGTGCAAAAACTGTTTTTT. Translated: CASSLTSVQKLFF.